The 15 T cell receptor beta chains reported below all come from one sample, sequenced in a study of T cell responses to AZD1222 COVID-19 vaccine. TCRdb's copy holds only in-frame clones and misses some; the assay was immunoSEQ multiplex PCR. Counted here are 100,000 or so clones, 89% occurring once; the ten biggest clones make up 40% to 55%. This specimen consisted of peripheral blood, obtained 28 days after the second AZD1222 dose. The receptors come from an adult who received the AZD1222 COVID-19 vaccine.

The chain carries TRBV5-1 and TRBJ2-7; tentatively, D is TRBD2 (6 bases). V lost 2 bases, J lost 4 bases, and 22 bases lay in between. Germline V gives CDR1 SGHRS, CDR2 YFSETQ. The CDR3 sequence is 17 residues long. The CDR3, as DNA: TGCGCCAGCAGCTTAGGTTCGTGGGTCTATAGCGGTTACGAGCAGTACTTC. It codes for CASSLGSWVYSGYEQYF.

The chain is built from TRBV4-3 and TRBJ2-7; D unclear. Germline V gene data show CDR1 as LGHNA and CDR2 as YSLEER. V lost 2 bases and J lost 0, with 8 bases in between. The CDR3 covers 14 residues. This CDR3 is CASSQQITSYEQYF. The CDR3 bases are TGCGCCAGCAGCCAACAGATAACCTCCTACGAGCAGTACTTC.

This clone was detected once. The chain employs TRBV7-9 and TRBJ2-5, with D tentatively TRBD1 (6 bases). Germline V gives CDR1 SEHNR, CDR2 FQNEAQ (reference sequence). This CDR3 contains 14 residues. Trimming stripped 1 base from V and 5 bases from J, with 11 bases between. The CDR3: CASSLETGMETQYF. The CDR3 region has the DNA TGTGCCAGCAGCTTAGAAACAGGGATGGAGACCCAGTACTTC.

Of note for this clone: One end of the junction varies from germline; a read error may be responsible. The rearrangement joins TRBV19 to TRBJ1-2, with 9 bases fitting TRBD1. The CDR3 spans 12 residues. Germline CDR1 and CDR2: LNHDA and SQIVND (reference sequence). Written as DNA, the CDR3 is TGTGCCACCGACGGGACAGGGACCTCGGTTAGCTTC. This translates into CATDGTGTSVSF.

The gene calls are TRBV18 and TRBJ2-3, with TRBD2 matching over 8 bases. The CDR3 runs 17 residues. Germline V gives CDR1 KGHSH, CDR2 LQKENI. Losses at the gene ends were 2 bases for V and 6 bases for J; bases not matched to a gene: 13. CDR3 in amino acids: CASSPTGTSGNVDTQYF. The DNA of the CDR3 is TGTGCCAGCTCACCAACCGGGACTAGTGGGAACGTGGATACGCAGTATTTT.

The gene calls are TRBV3-1 (or the pseudogene TRBV3-2) and TRBJ2-1; 9 nucleotides match TRBD2. CDR1 and CDR2 (germline): LGHDT, YNNKEL (reference sequence). CDR3 length equals 17 residues. The J segment lost 7 bases and the V segment lost 4 bases, leaving 14 bases of the junction unmatched. DNA for the CDR3: TGTGCCAGCAGCCGAAGGGGGAGTAGCGGGAGTACAAATGAGCAGTTCTTC. Amino acid sequence: CASSRRGSSGSTNEQFF.

The CDR3 bases are TGTGCCAGCAGCTTTCGGGTTAACCCAGATACGCAGTATTTT. Protein: CASSFRVNPDTQYF. This chain uses TRBV7-2 with TRBJ2-3; unclear D gene. The germline V gene encodes CDR1 SGHTA and CDR2 FQGNSA. With 3 bases removed from V and 4 bases from J, the gap between germline ends came to 11 bases. This CDR3 comprises 14 residues.

The genes are TRBV7-8 and TRBJ1-4; 9 bases map to TRBD1. The CDR3 is made up of 15 amino acids. CDR1 and CDR2 (germline): SGHVS, FQNEAQ. V lost 5 bases to trimming and J lost 8 bases; unmatched junction nucleotides: 9. The CDR3 loop reads CASSPRDRVREKLFF. CDR3 in DNA: TGTGCCAGCAGCCCCCGGGACAGGGTTAGAGAAAAACTGTTTTTT.

The V call is TRBV3-1 (or the pseudogene TRBV3-2), the J call TRBJ2-7, with D possibly being TRBD2 (5 bases). The CDR3 is 15 amino acids. Trimming stripped 3 bases from V and 4 bases from J, with 16 bases between. CDR1 is LGHDT, CDR2 YNNKEL, per germline (reference sequence). CDR3 nucleotide sequence: TGTGCCAGCAGCCACGCTAGCTTGGAGAGGTACGAGCAGTACTTC. It encodes CASSHASLERYEQYF.

This chain uses TRBV3-1 (or the pseudogene TRBV3-2) with TRBJ2-1; D unclear. Germline loops: CDR1 LGHDT, CDR2 YNNKEL (reference sequence). V was clipped by 2 bases and J by 7 bases, with 6 bases between them. CDR3 size: 12 residues. The CDR3 DNA sequence: TGTGCCAGCAGCCAAACAACAAATGAGCAGTTCTTC. Its translation is CASSQTTNEQFF.

The rearrangement uses TRBV9 and TRBJ2-7; tentative D call: TRBD1 (5 bases). This CDR3 comprises 12 residues. Germline loops: CDR1 SGDLS, CDR2 YYNGEE. V lost 4 bases and J lost 2, with 7 bases in between. The CDR3 DNA sequence: TGTGCCAGCAGCCCGGACACCTACGAGCAGTACTTC. Translating it yields CASSPDTYEQYF.

The chain links TRBV2 to TRBJ2-7; D ambiguous. Per germline, CDR1 SNHLY and CDR2 FYNNEI. Trimming left V 9 bases short and J 5 bases short, with 11 bases between. The CDR3 is made up of 11 amino acids. The CDR3 region is CASMGFDEQYF. The CDR3 DNA follows: TGTGCCAGTATGGGATTCGACGAGCAGTACTTC.

This chain connects TRBV2 to TRBJ1-6; 7 bases are shared with TRBD1. The V gene end was trimmed by 6 bases and the J gene end by 10 bases; junction bases not matched to a gene: 9. Germline V gives CDR1 SNHLY, CDR2 FYNNEI. The CDR3 runs 14 residues. Here the CDR3 reads CASSRQGFESPLHF. The DNA for the CDR3 is TGTGCCAGCAGCAGACAGGGTTTTGAGTCACCCCTCCACTTT.

V is TRBV5-1 and J is TRBJ2-3; 12 nucleotides line up with TRBD2. The CDR3 extends over 15 amino acids. CDR1 and CDR2 (germline): SGHRS, YFSETQ. J was trimmed by 4 bases and V by 4 bases; bases with no gene match: 4. CDR3 loop: CASSVTSGSADTQYF. Here the CDR3 DNA reads TGCGCCAGCAGCGTGACTAGCGGGAGTGCAGATACGCAGTATTTT.

The chain recombines TRBV29-1 with TRBJ2-1; D not resolved. Trimming stripped 7 bases from V and 0 bases from J, with 10 bases between. This CDR3 is built from 13 residues. Germline CDR1 is SQVTM and CDR2 is ANQGSEA. The CDR3 loop reads CSAVYSSYNEQFF. The CDR3 DNA reads TGCAGCGCCGTTTACAGCTCCTACAATGAGCAGTTCTTC.